A single sample gave rise to the 3 T cell receptor beta chains below, sequenced in a study of beta chain features in type 1 diabetes. As every portion of the isolated RNA was reverse transcribed, the sequencing read expressed TCRB transcripts. The repertoire was sequenced with immunoSEQ multiplex PCR; TCRdb's copy has only in-frame clones and lacks some. Here the sample spans about 230,000 clones, over 7.5% being singletons. Material for sequencing was naive CD4+ T cells from blood. The receptors here all came from a woman aged 18-35 years in good health.

The sample holds a few counts of this clone. The V gene is TRBV5-1, the J gene TRBJ1-3; D is ambiguous. The germline V gene has CDR1 SGHRS and CDR2 YFSETQ. The CDR3 spans 14 residues. The V gene lost 0 bases and the J gene lost 1 base, with 5 bases spanning the gap. This CDR3 is CASSLALSGNTIYF. The CDR3 nucleotides read TGCGCCAGCAGCTTGGCCTTATCTGGAAACACCATATATTTT.

This chain links TRBV4-1 with TRBJ2-3; D might be TRBD2 (7 bases). Trimming shortened V by 1 base and J by 4 bases, and 12 bases separated the two germline ends. The CDR3 runs to 15 residues. CDR1 MGHRA and CDR2 YSYEKL come from the germline V gene. CDR3: CASSQAHGGPDTQYF. The CDR3 DNA is TGCGCCAGCAGCCAAGCCCACGGGGGGCCAGATACGCAGTATTTT.

This chain links TRBV6-1 with TRBJ2-7; possibly TRBD2 for D (5 bases). Trimming took 7 bases from V and 3 from J, leaving 13 bases between them. CDR3 size: 13 residues. Germline lookup yields CDR1 MNHNS and CDR2 SASEGT. The DNA for the CDR3 is TGTGCCAGCACCTCCCGGGGATTCTACGAGCAGTACTTC. Amino acids: CASTSRGFYEQYF.